Listed below are T cell receptor beta chains from one sample, sequenced in a study of identical twins. TCRdb independently ran MiXCR on the 5' RACE reads; one entry per CDR3 protein. Of about 900,000 distinct CDR3 sequences listed, roughly an eighth are singletons. This sample was also put to use in a study of yellow fever vaccine responses in identical twins.

Sequencing was performed on PBMCs. The receptors derive from a woman under 30 in good health. The CDR3 runs from the conserved cysteine through the conserved F or W.

TRBJ2-5	TRBV18	CASSPGQGGQETQYF
TRBJ2-3	TRBV7-9	CASSLGGLPDGTDTQYF
TRBJ1-6	TRBV5-1	CASSGAGTGNNSPLHF
TRBJ2-1	TRBV20-1	CSATSRTSGRRDEQFF
TRBJ2-3	TRBV7-2	CASSLVWATQLTDTQYF
TRBJ2-5	TRBV20-1	CSAGLVSRETQYF
TRBJ2-5	TRBV7-9	CAGRRAYQETQYF
TRBJ2-7	TRBV29-1	CSVEDGDKSWEYF
TRBJ2-4	TRBV20-1	CSASSTGLAGDNYF
TRBJ2-2	TRBV11-2	CASRPAGLAGPNTGELFF